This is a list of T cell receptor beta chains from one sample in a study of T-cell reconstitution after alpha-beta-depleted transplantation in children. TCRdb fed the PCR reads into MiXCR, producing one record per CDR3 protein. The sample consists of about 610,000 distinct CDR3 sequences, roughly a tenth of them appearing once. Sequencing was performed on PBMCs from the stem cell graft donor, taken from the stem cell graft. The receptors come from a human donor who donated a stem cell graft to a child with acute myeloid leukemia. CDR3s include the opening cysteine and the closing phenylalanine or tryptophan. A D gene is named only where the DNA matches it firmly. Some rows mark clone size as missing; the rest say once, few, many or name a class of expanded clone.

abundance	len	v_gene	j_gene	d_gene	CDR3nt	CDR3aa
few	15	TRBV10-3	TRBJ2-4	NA	TGTGCCATCAGTGAGTCGACGAGGGTAGAAAACATTCAGTACTTC	CAISESTRVENIQYF
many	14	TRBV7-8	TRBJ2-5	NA	TGTGCCAGCAGCTTAGGGAGGCCTCAAGAGACCCAGTACTTC	CASSLGRPQETQYF
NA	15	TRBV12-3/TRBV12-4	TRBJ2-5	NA	TGTGCCAGCAGTGGGTTAGGAGGAATTCAAGAGACCCAGTACTTC	CASSGLGGIQETQYF
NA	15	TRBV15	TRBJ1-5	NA	TGTGCCACCAGCCCTCGAGGTGGCGTGGGCCAGCCCCAGCATTTT	CATSPRGGVGQPQHF
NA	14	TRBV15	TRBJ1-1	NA	TGTGCCACCCGGCTAGTAGGGGCGCTCCCTGAAGCTTTCTTT	CATRLVGALPEAFF
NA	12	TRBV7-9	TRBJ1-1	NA	TGTGCCAGCAGCTTGAACAGGGCGGTGGCTTTCTTT	CASSLNRAVAFF
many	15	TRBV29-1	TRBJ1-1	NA	TGCAGCGTTGTTTCGGGGCTCCGGGGCAGGATCGAAGCTTTCTTT	CSVVSGLRGRIEAFF
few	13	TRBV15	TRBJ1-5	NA	TGTGCCACCAGCGAACGGGGGGTCCAGCCCCAGCATTTT	CATSERGVQPQHF
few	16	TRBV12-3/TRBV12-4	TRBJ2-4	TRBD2	TGTGCCAGCAGTTTCCTAGCGGGAGGGCCGGGAAACATTCAGTACTTC	CASSFLAGGPGNIQYF
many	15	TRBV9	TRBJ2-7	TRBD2	TGTGCCAGCAGCGTAGCCGGGACTAGCGGGACCGAGCAGTACTTC	CASSVAGTSGTEQYF
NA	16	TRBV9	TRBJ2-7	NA	TGTGCCAGCAGCCCCATTGATGGGGTCGGAGCCTACGAGCAGTACTTC	CASSPIDGVGAYEQYF
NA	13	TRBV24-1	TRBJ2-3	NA	TGTGCCATTGAGAGCGGAACCACAGATACGCAGTATTTT	CAIESGTTDTQYF
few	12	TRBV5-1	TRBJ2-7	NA	TGCGCCAGCAGCCCGGGGTCCCACGAGCAGTACTTC	CASSPGSHEQYF
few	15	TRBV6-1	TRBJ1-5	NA	TGTGCCAGCCGCCGGGACCAACAGTTAAATCAGCCCCAGCATTTT	CASRRDQQLNQPQHF
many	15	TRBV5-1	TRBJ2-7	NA	TGCGCCAGCAGCTTGGTTGGCGGCGTATCAGACGAGCAGTACTTC	CASSLVGGVSDEQYF
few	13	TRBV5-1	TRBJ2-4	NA	TGCGCCAGCAGCCAGGACATCACGAACATTCAGTACTTC	CASSQDITNIQYF
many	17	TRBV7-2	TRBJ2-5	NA	TGTGCCAGCAGTTTGCCGGGGGATAGCGGACCTCAAGAGACCCAGTACTTC	CASSLPGDSGPQETQYF
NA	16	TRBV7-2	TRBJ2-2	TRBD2	TGTGCCAGCAGCTTAGTTGGTAGCGGGAGGGCCGGGGAGCTGTTTTTT	CASSLVGSGRAGELFF
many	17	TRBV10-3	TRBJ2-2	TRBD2	TGTGCCATCAGAAACGGACTAGCGGGAGGGAGAACCGGGGAGCTGTTTTTT	CAIRNGLAGGRTGELFF
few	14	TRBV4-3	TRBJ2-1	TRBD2	TGCGCCAGCAGATTAGCGGGAGGGGGCAATGAGCAGTTCTTC	CASRLAGGGNEQFF
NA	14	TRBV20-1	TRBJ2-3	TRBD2	TGCAGTGGGAGACTAGCGGGAGGGTTGGGTACGCAGTATTTT	CSGRLAGGLGTQYF
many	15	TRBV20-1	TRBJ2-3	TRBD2	TGCAGTGCTGTTCCGACTAGCGGGAGTATAGATACGCAGTATTTT	CSAVPTSGSIDTQYF
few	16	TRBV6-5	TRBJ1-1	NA	TGTGCCAGCAGTTACTCTTTAGGGAGGGGGGACACTGAAGCTTTCTTT	CASSYSLGRGDTEAFF
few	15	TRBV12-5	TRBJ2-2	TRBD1	TGTGCTAGTAGCCCGGACAGGGGAGGCACCGGGGAGCTGTTTTTT	CASSPDRGGTGELFF
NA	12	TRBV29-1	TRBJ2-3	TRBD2	TGCAGCGTTGGCCTAGCGGAAGATACGCAGTATTTT	CSVGLAEDTQYF
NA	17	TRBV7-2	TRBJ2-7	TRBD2	TGTGCCAGCAGACCGAAGACCCTCCCAGCGGGAGTTGTCGAGCAGTACTTC	CASRPKTLPAGVVEQYF
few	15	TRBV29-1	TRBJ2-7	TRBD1	TGCAGCGCTATCCCCCGGGACAGGGGGCTGGGCGAGCAGTACTTC	CSAIPRDRGLGEQYF
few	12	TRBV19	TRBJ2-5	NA	TGTGCCAGGGCTGAGGTACAAGAGACCCAGTACTTC	CARAEVQETQYF
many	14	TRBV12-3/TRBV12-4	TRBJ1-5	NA	TGTGCCAGCAGTTTAGTATCAGGGCGTCAGCCCCAGCATTTT	CASSLVSGRQPQHF
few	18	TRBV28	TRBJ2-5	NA	TGTGCCAGCAGTCCCCCTGGGCCCGGGACTGGAGGTTCTGGGACCCAGTACTTC	CASSPPGPGTGGSGTQYF